This TCR beta chain is drawn from a study of CD8+ T cells in alopecia areata. In the study overall: Treatment of the treated patients consisted of oral tofacitinib, 5 to 10 mg twice daily. Tofacitinib dosing lasted 6 to 18 months, which was then followed by 6 months off drug.

In germline, CDR1 is MGHRA, CDR2 YSYEKL. V lost 1 base and J 11 bases, leaving 14 bases between the germline ends. The CDR3 has 13 amino acids. Peripheral blood samples and lesional scalp punch biopsies were obtained from alopecia areata patients. Following extraction, RNA underwent reverse transcription to cDNA, which served as the sequencing template. This table comes from immunoSEQ multiplex PCR, and its TCRdb copy is limited to in-frame clones, with some not included. This sample has about 150,000 clones, with approximately 45% found just once. This sequence originates from a human donor with alopecia areata. The rearrangement uses TRBV4-1 and TRBJ1-1; D remains ambiguous. The specimen sequenced was CD4+ T cells sorted from blood. CDR3 sequence: CASSQVRGTDAFF. The DNA for the CDR3 is TGCGCCAGCAGCCAAGTAAGAGGAACCGACGCTTTCTTT.